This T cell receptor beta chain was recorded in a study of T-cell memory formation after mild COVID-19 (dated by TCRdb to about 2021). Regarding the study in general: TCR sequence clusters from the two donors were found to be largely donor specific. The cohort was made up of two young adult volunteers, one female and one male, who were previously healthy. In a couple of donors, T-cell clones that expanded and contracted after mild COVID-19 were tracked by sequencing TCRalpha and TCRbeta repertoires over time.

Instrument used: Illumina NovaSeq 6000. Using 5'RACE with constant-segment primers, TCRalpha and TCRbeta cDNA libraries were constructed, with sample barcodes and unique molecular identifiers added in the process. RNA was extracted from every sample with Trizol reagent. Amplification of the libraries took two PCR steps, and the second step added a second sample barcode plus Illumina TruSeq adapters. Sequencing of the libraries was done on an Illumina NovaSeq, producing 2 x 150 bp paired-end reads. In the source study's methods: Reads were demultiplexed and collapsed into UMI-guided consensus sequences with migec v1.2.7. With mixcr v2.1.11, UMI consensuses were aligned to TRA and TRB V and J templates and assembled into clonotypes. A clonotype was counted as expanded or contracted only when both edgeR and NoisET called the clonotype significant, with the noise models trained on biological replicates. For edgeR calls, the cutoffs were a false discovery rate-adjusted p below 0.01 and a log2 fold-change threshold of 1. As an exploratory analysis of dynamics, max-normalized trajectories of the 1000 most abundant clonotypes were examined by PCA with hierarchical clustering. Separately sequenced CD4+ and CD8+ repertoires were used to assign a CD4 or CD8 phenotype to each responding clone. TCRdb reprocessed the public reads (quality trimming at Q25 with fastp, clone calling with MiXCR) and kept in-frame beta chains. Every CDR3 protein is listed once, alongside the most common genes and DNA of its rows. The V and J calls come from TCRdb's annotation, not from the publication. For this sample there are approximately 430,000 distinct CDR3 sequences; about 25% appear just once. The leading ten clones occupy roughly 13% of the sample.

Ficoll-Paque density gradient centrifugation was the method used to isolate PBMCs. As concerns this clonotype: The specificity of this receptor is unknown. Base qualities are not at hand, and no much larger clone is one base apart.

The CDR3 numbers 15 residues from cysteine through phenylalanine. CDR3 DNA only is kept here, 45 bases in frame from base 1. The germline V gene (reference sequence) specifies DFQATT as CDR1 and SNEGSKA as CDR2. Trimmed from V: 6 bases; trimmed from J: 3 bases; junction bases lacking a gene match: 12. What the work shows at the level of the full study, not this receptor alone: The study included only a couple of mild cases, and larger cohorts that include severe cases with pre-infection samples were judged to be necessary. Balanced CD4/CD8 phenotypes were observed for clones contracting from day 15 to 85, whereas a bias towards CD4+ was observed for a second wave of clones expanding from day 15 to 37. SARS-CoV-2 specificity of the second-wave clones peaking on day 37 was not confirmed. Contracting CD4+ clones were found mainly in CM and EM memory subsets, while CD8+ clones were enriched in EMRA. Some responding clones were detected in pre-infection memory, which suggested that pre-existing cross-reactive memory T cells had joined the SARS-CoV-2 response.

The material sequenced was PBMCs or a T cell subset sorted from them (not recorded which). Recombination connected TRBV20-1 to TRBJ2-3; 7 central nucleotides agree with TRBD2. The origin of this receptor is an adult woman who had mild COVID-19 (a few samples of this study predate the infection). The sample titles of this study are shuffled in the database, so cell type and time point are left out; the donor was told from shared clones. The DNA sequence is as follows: TGCAGTGCCCGACCCGGGACTATCACGACAGATACGCAGTATTTT. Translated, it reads CSARPGTITTDTQYF.